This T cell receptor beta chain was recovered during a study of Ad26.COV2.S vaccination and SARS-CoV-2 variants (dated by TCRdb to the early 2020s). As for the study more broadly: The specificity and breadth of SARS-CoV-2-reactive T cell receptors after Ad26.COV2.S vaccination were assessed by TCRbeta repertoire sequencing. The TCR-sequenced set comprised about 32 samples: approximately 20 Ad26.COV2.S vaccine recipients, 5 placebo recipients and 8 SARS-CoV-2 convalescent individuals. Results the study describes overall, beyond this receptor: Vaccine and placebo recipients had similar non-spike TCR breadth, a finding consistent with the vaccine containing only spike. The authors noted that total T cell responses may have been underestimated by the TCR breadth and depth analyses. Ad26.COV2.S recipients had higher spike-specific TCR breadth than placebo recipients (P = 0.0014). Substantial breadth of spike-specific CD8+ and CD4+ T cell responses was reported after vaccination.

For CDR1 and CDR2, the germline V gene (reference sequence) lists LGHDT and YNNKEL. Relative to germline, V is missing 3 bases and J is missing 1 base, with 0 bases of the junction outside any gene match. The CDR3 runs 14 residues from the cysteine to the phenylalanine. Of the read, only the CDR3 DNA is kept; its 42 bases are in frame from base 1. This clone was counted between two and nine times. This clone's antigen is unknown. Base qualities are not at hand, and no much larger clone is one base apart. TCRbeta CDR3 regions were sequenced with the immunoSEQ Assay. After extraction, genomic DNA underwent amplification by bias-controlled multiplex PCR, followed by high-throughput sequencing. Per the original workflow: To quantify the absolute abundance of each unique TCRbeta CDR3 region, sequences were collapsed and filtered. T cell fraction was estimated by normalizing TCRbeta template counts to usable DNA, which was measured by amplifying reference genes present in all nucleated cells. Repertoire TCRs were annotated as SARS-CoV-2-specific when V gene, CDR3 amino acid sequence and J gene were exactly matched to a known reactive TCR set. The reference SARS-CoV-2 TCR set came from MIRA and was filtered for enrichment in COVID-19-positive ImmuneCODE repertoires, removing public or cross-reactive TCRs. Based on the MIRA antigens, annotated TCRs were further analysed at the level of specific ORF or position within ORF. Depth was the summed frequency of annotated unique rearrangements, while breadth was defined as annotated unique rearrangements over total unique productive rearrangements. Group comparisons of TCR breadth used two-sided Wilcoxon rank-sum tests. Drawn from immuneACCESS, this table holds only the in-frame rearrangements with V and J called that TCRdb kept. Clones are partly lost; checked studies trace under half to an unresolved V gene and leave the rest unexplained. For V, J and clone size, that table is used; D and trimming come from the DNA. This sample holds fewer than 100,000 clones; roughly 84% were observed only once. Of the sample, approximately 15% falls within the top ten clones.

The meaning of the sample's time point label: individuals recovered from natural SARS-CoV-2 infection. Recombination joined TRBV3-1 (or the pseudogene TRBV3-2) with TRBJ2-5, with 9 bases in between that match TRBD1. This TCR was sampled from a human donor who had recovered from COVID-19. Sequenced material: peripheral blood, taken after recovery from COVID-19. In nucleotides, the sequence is TGTGCCAGCAGCCAGACAGGGGGCCAAGAGACCCAGTACTTC. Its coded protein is CASSQTGGQETQYF.